The clone carrying this T cell receptor (beta chain) was counted once. This record comes from a study of T cell changes during pregnancy in multiple sclerosis. Data came from immunoSEQ multiplex PCR; TCRdb stores just in-frame clones and leaves some out. The sample lists tens of thousands of clones, around 90% occurring once. The CDR3 is 14 residues long. V lost 5 bases, J lost 1 base, and 11 bases lay in between. Germline-derived CDR1 and CDR2 are SGHDN and FVKESK. V is TRBV14 and J is TRBJ1-1; D may be TRBD1 (5 bases). The sequencing used peripheral blood, collected in the first trimester of pregnancy. This receptor was taken from a female donor in good health, enrolled as a control in a pregnancy study. In DNA form, the CDR3 reads TGTGCCAGCAGCTGGGCCGGGGGGAACACTGAAGCTTTCTTT. It yields the protein CASSWAGGNTEAFF.